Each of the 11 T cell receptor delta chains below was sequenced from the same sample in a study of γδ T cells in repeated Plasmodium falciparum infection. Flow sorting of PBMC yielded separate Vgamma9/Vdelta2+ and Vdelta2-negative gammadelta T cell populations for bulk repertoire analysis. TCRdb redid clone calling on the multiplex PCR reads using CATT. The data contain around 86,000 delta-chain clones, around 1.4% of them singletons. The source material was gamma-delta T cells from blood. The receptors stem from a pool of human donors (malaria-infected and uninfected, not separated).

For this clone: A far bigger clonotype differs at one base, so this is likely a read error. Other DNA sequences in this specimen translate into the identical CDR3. CDR3 protein: CALGPGGIFYTDKLIF. The CDR3 region has the DNA TGTGCTCTTGGGCCTGGAGGGATTTTTTACACCGACAAACTCATCTTT. The V gene is TRDV1, the J gene TRDJ1, with D possibly matching TRDD3 (5 bases). TCRdb lists no J gene, so it was determined here by aligning the DNA to germline. The CDR3 is 16 residues long. From germline, CDR1 is TSWWSYY and CDR2 QGS.

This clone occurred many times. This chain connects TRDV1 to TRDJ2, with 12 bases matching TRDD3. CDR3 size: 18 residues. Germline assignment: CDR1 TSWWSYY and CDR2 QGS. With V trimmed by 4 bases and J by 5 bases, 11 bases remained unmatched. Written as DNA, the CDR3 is TGTGCTCTTGGGGTTATTGGTACTGGGGGATACCACACAGCACAACTCTTCTTT. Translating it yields CALGVIGTGGYHTAQLFF.

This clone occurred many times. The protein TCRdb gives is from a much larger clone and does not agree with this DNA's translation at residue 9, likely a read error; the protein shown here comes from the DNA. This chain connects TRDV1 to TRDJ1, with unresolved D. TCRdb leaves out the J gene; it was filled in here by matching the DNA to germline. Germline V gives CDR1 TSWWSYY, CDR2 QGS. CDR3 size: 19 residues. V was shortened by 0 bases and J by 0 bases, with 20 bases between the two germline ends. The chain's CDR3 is CALGELPALLSPYTDKLIF. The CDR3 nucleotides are TGTGCTCTTGGGGAACTTCCGGCCCTCCTTTCCCCATACACCGATAAACTCATCTTT.

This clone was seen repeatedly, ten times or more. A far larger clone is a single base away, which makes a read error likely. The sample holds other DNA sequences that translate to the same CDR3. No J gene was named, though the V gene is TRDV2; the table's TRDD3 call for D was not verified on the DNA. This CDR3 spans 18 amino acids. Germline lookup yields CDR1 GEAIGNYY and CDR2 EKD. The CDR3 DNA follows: TGTGCCTGTGACACTATTGGGGGATACTCCTGGGACACCCGACAGATGTTCTTC. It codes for CACDTIGGYSWDTRQMFF.

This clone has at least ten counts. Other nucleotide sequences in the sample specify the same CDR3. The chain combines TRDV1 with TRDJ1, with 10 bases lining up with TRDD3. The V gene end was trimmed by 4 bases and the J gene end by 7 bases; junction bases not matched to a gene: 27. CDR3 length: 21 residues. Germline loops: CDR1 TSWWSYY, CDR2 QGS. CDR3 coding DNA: TGTGCTCTTGGGGCGCGTTCCCCTGTTTGGGGTAGGGAACTGGGGGATCTTAAACTCATCTTT. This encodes CALGARSPVWGRELGDLKLIF.

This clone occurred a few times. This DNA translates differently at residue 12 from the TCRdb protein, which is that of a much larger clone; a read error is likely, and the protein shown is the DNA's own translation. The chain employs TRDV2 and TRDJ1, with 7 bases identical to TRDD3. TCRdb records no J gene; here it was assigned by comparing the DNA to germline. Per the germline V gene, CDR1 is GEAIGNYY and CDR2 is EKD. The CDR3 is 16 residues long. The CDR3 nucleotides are TGTGCCTGTGACGGCGTACTGGGGCAGGGCACCGGTAAACTCATCTTT. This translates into CACDGVLGQGTGKLIF.

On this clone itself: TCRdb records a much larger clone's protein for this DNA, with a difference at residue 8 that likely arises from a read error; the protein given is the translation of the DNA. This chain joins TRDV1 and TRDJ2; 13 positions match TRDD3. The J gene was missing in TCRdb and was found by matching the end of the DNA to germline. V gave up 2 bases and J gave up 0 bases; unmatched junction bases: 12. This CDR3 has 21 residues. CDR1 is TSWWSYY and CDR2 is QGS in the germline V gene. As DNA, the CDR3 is TGTGCTCTTGGGGAAGATAGACTCACCACTGGGGGATACGCTTTGACAGCACAACTCTTCTTT. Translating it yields CALGEDRLTTGGYALTAQLFF.

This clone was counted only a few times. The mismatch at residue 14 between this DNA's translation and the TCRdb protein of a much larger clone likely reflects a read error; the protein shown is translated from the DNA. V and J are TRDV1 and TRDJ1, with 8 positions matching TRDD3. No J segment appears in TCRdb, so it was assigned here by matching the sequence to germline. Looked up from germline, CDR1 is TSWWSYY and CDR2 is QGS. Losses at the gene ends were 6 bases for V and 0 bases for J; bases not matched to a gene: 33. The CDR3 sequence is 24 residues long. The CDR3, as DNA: TGTGCTCTTGGTGATGGCCTTCTCTTTGTACTGGGGGCCGCACCAAGGTTGGACACCGATAAACTCATCTTT. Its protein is CALGDGLLFVLGAAPRLDTDKLIF.

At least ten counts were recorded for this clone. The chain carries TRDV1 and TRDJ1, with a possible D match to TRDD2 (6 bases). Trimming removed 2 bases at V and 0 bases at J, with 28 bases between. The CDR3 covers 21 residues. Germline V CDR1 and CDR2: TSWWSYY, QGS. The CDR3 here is CALGEARFPKPLYRYTDKLIF. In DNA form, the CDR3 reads TGTGCTCTTGGGGAAGCCAGGTTTCCTAAACCTCTCTACCGATACACCGATAAACTCATCTTT.

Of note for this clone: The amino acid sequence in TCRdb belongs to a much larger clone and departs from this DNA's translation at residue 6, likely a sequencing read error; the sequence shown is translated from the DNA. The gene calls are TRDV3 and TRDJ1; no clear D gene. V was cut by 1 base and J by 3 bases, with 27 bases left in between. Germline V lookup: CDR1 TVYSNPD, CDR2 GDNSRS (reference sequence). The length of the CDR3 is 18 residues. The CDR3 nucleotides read TGTGCCTTTATGGATTTGAGGAGCGCCGAGCGCAGGGCCGATAAACTCATCTTT. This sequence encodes CAFMDLRSAERRADKLIF.

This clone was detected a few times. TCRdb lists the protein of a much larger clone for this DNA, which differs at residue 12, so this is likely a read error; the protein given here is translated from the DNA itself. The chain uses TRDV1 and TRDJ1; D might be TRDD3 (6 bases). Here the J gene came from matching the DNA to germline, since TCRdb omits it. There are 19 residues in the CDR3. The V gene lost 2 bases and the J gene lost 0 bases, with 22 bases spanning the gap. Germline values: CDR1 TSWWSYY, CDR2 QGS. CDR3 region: CALGEGSAARPGDTDKLIF. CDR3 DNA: TGTGCTCTTGGGGAAGGCAGTGCCGCCCGGCCTGGGGACACCGATAAACTCATCTTT.